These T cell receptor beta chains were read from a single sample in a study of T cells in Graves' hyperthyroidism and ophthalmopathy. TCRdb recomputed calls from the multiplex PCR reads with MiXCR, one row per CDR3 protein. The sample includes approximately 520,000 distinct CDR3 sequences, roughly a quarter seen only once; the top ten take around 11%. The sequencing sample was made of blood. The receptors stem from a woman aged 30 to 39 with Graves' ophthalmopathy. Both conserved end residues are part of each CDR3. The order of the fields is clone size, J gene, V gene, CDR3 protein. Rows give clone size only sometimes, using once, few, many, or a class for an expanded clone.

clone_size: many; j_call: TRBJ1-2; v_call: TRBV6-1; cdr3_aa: CASSEAGRYRYGYTF
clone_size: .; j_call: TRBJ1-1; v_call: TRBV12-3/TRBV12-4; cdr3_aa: CASTLSGNMNTEAFF
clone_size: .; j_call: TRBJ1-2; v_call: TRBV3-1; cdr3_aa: CASSQDFGLHGYTF
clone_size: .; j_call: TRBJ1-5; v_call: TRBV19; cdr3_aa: CASSQGTGDSNQPQHF
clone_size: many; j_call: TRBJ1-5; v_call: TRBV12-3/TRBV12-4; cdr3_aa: CASSSRDRNQHF
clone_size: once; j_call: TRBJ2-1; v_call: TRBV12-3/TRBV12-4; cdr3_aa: CASSWGQGGQFF
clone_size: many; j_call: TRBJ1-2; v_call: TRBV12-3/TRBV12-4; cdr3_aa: CASSDPWDRVITRYTF
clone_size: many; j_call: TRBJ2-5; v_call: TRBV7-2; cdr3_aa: CASSLTSGRQETQYF
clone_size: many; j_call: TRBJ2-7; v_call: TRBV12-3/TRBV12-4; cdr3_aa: CASSHTRDRVTYEQYF
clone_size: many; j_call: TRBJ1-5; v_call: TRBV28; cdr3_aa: CASSFRRGLQPQHF
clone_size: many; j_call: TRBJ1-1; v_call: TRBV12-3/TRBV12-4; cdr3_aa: CASSLYRTHTEAFF
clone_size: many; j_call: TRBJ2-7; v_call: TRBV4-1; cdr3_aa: CASSQENRASYEQYF
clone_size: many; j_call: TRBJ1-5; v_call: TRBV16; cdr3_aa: CASSQKVGDRVNQPQHF
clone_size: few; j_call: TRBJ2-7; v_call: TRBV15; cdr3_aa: CATSREGGQTAYEQYF
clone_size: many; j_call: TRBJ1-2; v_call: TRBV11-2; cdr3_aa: CASSIRTDYGYTF
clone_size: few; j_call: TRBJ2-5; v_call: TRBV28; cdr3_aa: CASSFPRLAGNEETQYF
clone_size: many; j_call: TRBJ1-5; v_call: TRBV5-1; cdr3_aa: CASSLVGDGNQPQHF
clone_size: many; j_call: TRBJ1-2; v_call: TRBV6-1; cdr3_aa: CASRRGLDYGYTF
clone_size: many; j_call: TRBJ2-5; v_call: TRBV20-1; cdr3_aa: CSARRGWETQYF
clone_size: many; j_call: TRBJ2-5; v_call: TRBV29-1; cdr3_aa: CSVRRGSGDEETQYF
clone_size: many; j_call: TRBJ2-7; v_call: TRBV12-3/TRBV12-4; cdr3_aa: CASSPGQGDYEQYF
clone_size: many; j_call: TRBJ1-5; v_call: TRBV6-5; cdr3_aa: CASSRGFGQPQHF
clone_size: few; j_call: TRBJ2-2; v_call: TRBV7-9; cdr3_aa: CASSLADRDTGELFF
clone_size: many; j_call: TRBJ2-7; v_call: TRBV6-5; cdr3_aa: CASSSTDGRYEQYF
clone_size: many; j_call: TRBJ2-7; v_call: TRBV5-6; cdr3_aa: CASSLVYEQYF
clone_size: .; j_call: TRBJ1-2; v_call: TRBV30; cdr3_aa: CAWTAGGNYGYTF